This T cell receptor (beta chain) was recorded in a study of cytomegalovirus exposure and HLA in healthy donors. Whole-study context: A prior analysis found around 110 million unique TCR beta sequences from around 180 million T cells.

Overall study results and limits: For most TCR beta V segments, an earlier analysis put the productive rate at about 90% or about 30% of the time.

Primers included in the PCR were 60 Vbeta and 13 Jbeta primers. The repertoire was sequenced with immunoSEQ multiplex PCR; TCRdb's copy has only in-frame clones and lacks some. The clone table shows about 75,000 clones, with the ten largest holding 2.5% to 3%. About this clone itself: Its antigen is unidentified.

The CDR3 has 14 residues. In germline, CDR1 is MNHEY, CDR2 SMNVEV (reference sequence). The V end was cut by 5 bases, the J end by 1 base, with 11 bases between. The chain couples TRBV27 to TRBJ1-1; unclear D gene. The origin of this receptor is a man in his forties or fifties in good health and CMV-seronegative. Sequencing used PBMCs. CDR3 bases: TGTGCCAGCAGTCCTCGTTCACAGAACACTGAAGCTTTCTTT. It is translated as CASSPRSQNTEAFF.